This TCR beta chain was identified in a study of blood T cells in healthy people across ages. As to this clonotype: Its antigen is not identified.

A sample-barcoded 5' primer and a J-beta primer mix were used in a second PCR of roughly 7 to 12 cycles. Via MiXCR, TCRdb re-called the 5' RACE reads, giving one row per CDR3 protein. Of 850,000 to 1,000,000 distinct CDR3 sequences in the sample, around 54% were seen once. Study findings and constraints: There was a strong correlation between TCR beta diversity and naive T cell percentage.

The CDR3 is 18 amino acids. Germline CDR1 is SGHRS and CDR2 is YFSETQ. V was clipped by 3 bases and J by 4 bases; unmatched bases: 13. This clonotype was obtained from a woman aged 60-70 years in good health. V usage is TRBV5-1 and J usage is TRBJ1-5, with TRBD1 matching over 10 bases. The material sequenced was blood. Here the CDR3 DNA reads TGCGCCAGCAGCTCGACCCCGACAGGGGGCTCTCAAAATCAGCCCCAGCATTTT. Amino acids: CASSSTPTGGSQNQPQHF.